This TCR beta chain was obtained from a study of patients and donors after allogeneic stem cell transplantation. One entry per CDR3 protein, called by TCRdb with MiXCR from the RT-PCR reads. The data show roughly 960,000 distinct CDR3 sequences, over 15% seen once. V shed 4 bases, J shed 9 bases, and the junction held 9 bases outside the gene matches. Germline-derived CDR1 and CDR2 are SGHRS and YFSETQ. This CDR3 comprises 15 residues. The gene calls are TRBV5-1 and TRBJ2-5, with 13 bases aligning to TRBD2. Sequencing was performed on blood, either unsorted or a sorted T cell fraction (not recorded which). The TCR sequence derives from a human donor who was either an allogeneic HSCT recipient or a stem cell or donor lymphocyte infusion donor (not recorded which). It is not recorded whose cells these are; they may come from a transplant donor. CDR3 DNA: TGCGCCAGCAGCCCCTCGACTAGCGGGAGGTTGTCCCAGTACTTC. It encodes CASSPSTSGRLSQYF.